These 21 T cell receptor beta chains originate from one sample sequenced in a study of metastatic and nonmetastatic thyroid tumors. Thyroid surgery was preceded by no treatment in any patient. MiXCR re-clonotyped the PCR reads for TCRdb. Among 30,000 to 45,000 clones listed, approximately 19% were seen once. What was sequenced was blood. The receptor source for this set is a female donor with papillary thyroid cancer or a benign thyroid nodule (not recorded which). Some clones in this sample may be carry-over from other donors' samples.

This clone was seen many times. The rearrangement joins TRBV11-2 to TRBJ2-7; TRBD2 matches at 15 bases. The germline gives CDR1 SGHAT, CDR2 FQNNGV. The CDR3 loop spans 16 amino acids. V dropped 4 bases and J dropped 3; count of bases not matched to a gene: 4. CDR3 nucleotide sequence: TGTGCCAGCAGCTCGGGACTAGCGGGGGGATACTACGAGCAGTACTTC. It is translated as CASSSGLAGGYYEQYF.

This clone was recorded many times. The rearrangement joins TRBV6-2 or TRBV6-3 to TRBJ2-5; D is uncertain. The CDR3 runs to 12 residues. Germline lookup yields CDR1 MNHEY and CDR2 SVGEGT. The V end was cut by 4 bases, the J end by 4 bases, with 7 bases between. The CDR3 loop is CASSWVGETQYF. As DNA, the CDR3 is TGTGCCAGCAGTTGGGTAGGAGAGACCCAGTACTTC.

There are many counts of this clone. The CDR3 loop reads CASSDRDRAYGYTF. Here the CDR3 DNA reads TGTGCCAGCAGTGACCGGGACAGGGCCTATGGCTACACCTTC. The V gene is TRBV25-1, the J gene TRBJ1-2; 9 positions agree with TRBD1. From germline, CDR1 is MGHDK and CDR2 SYGVNS. The CDR3 loop spans 14 amino acids. V was clipped by 3 bases and J by 4 bases; unmatched bases: 3.

Details on this clone: The junction departs from germline at one end; a sequencing error may be responsible. The J gene is TRBJ2-5, the V gene TRBV27, with D possibly matching TRBD2 (5 bases). Germline CDR1 MNHEY, CDR2 SMNVEV (reference sequence). CDR3 length: 14 amino acids. The CDR3 loop is CASSPLGNRETKYF. The CDR3 DNA follows: TGTGCCAGCAGCCCACTAGGGAACCGAGAGACCAAGTACTTC.

In this sample, this clone turned up many times. This sequence joins TRBV27 and TRBJ1-5, with D perhaps TRBD1 (5 bases). CDR3 length: 12 amino acids. Germline assignment: CDR1 MNHEY and CDR2 SMNVEV (reference sequence). The V and J ends lost 6 bases and 7 bases respectively, with 10 bases between them. CDR3 amino acids: CASRTRGQPQHF. The DNA for the CDR3 is TGTGCCAGCAGGACCCGGGGGCAGCCCCAGCATTTT.

This clone was seen more than once but under ten times. Being one base from a much bigger clone, this may be a read error. The chain uses TRBV9 and TRBJ2-1; no reliable D call. Trimming cost V 3 bases and J 12 bases, with 10 bases left between them. The CDR3 is made up of 11 amino acids. The V gene's germline CDR1 is SGDLS and CDR2 YYNGEE. The CDR3 DNA reads TGTGCCAGCAGCGAGGCAGAGGCGCAGTTCTTC. This gives the protein CASSEAEAQFF. Together with reference TRBV9 and TRBJ2-1, the CDR3 gives the full variable domain: DSGVTQTPKHLITATGQRVTLRCSPRSGDLSVYWYQQSLDQGLQFLIQYYNGEERAKGNILERFSAQQFPDLHSELNLSSLELGDSALYFCASSEAEAQFFGPGTRLTVL.

The table lists this clone with many counts. This chain uses TRBV5-1 with TRBJ2-7; no definite D call. Germline CDR1 SGHRS, CDR2 YFSETQ. This CDR3 is built from 15 residues. Trimming stripped 1 base from V and 2 bases from J, with 13 bases between. The CDR3 nucleotides read TGCGCCAGCAGCTTGATTGCCGATGCCCCCTACGAGCAGTACTTC. The encoded protein is CASSLIADAPYEQYF.

This clone was observed at least ten times. V gene TRBV5-1 combines with J gene TRBJ2-5; the D gene could be TRBD1 or TRBD2 (5 bases each). The germline CDR1 and CDR2 sequences are SGHRS and YFSETQ. This CDR3 is 12 amino acids long. Trimming removed 9 bases at V and 3 bases at J, with 12 bases between. This CDR3 reads CANRDREETQYF. The DNA for the CDR3 is TGCGCCAACCGGGACCGAGAAGAGACCCAGTACTTC. The whole variable domain, filled in from reference TRBV5-1 and TRBJ2-5, reads KAGVTQTPRYLIKTRGQQVTLSCSPISGHRSVSWYQQTPGQGLQFLFEYFSETQRNKGNFPGRFSGRQFSNSRSEMNVSTLELGDSALYLCANRDREETQYFGPGTRLLVL.

This clone came up many times. The chain employs TRBV10-3 and TRBJ1-4, with D perhaps TRBD1 (5 bases). Germline V gene lookup returns CDR1 ENHRY and CDR2 SYGVKD. The CDR3 is made up of 13 amino acids. V lost 8 bases to trimming and J lost 2 bases, with 9 bases between them. CDR3 residues: CAIARETNEKLFF. CDR3 DNA: TGTGCCATCGCCAGGGAGACTAATGAAAAACTGTTTTTT.

The chain is built from TRBV11-2 and TRBJ2-7; no clear D gene. Germline CDR1 and CDR2: SGHAT and FQNNGV. CDR3 length: 12 residues. The ends were cut back, 7 bases at V and 6 bases at J, with 13 bases in the middle. The CDR3 protein is CASIPEDGEQYF. CDR3 nucleotide sequence: TGTGCCAGCATCCCCGAGGACGGCGAGCAGTACTTC.

This clone showed up many times. The rearrangement links TRBV20-1 to TRBJ2-1; TRBD2 agrees at 10 bases. The CDR3 is 16 residues long. V lost 2 bases, J lost 9 bases, and 13 bases stayed unmatched. In germline, CDR1 is DFQATT, CDR2 SNEGSKA (reference sequence). The CDR3 sequence: CSARQIGASGGSEQFF. CDR3 nucleotide sequence: TGCAGTGCTAGACAGATCGGGGCTAGCGGGGGAAGTGAGCAGTTCTTC.

There are many counts of this clone. J is TRBJ2-4 and V is TRBV3-1; possibly TRBD1 for D (7 bases). The V and J ends lost 0 bases and 8 bases respectively, with 14 bases between them. The germline V gene has CDR1 LGHDT and CDR2 YNNKEL (reference sequence). The CDR3 is 15 residues long. The DNA for the CDR3 is TGTGCCAGCAGCCAAGACTTCCAGGGGGGATACATTCAGTACTTC. Translated, it gives CASSQDFQGGYIQYF.

Regarding this clone: A junction boundary mismatches the germline segment, possibly from a read error. This chain uses TRBV20-1 with TRBJ1-2; possibly TRBD1 for D (5 bases). Germline V gene sequence: CDR1 DFQATT, CDR2 SNEGSKA (reference sequence). The CDR3 loop spans 16 amino acids. CDR3 in amino acids: CSARDARATENYGYTF. CDR3 nucleotide sequence: TGCAGTGCTAGAGATGCTAGGGCGACAGAAAACTATGGCTACACCTTT.

This clone has a handful of counts. This may come from a read error, since a much larger clone is one base off. The chain recombines TRBV7-6 with TRBJ2-1, with TRBD2 identical over 13 bases. Trimming cost V 3 bases and J 8 bases; bases outside gene matches: 10. From germline, CDR1 is SGHVS and CDR2 FNYEAQ. This CDR3 is 17 amino acids long. CDR3 amino acids: CASSFGTSGMVRDEQFF. For the CDR3, the DNA is TGTGCCAGCAGCTTTGGGACTAGCGGGATGGTGAGGGATGAGCAGTTCTTC.

This clone was detected many times. The chain joins TRBV30 to TRBJ2-2, with TRBD1 matching 10 bases. After removal of 3 bases from V and 6 bases from J, the junction contained 10 bases not matched to a gene. The CDR3 totals 16 residues. CDR1 is GTSNPN and CDR2 is SVGIG in the germline V gene (reference sequence). In DNA form, the CDR3 reads TGTGCCTGGAGGGCCCGACAGGGGGCGCAACCCGGGGAGCTGTTTTTT. Translation gives CAWRARQGAQPGELFF.

The V and J genes are TRBV6-6 and TRBJ2-3; TRBD2 aligns across 9 bases. CDR1 is MNHNY and CDR2 is SVGAGI in the germline V gene (reference sequence). V trimming: 4 bases; J trimming: 2 bases; junction bases outside the gene matches: 10. CDR3 length: 17 residues. CDR3 sequence reads: CASSSLGLAGPTDTQYF. CDR3 bases: TGTGCCAGCAGTTCCCTAGGGCTAGCGGGACCCACAGATACGCAGTATTTT.

This clone was counted between two and nine times. A read error is possible here, since a much larger clone lies one base away. The sample contains more than one DNA sequence encoding this CDR3. The chain is built from TRBV12-3 or TRBV12-4 and TRBJ2-6, with D possibly TRBD1 on 5 matching bases. CDR3 length equals 17 residues. The V end lost 5 bases, the J end lost 2 bases, and 16 bases lay between the germline ends. CDR3 in amino acids: CASSPQKGSAGANVLTF. The CDR3 DNA follows: TGTGCCAGCAGTCCACAGAAGGGGTCGGCTGGGGCCAACGTCCTGACTTTC.

This clone was observed a few times. This chain joins TRBV5-6 and TRBJ1-1; D is possibly TRBD1 (5 bases). Between the trimmed V and J ends, which lost 2 bases and 3 bases, there was a span of 14 bases. Germline V lookup: CDR1 SGHDT, CDR2 YYEEEE. This CDR3 is built from 15 residues. CDR3 in amino acids: CASSFRAGWDTEAFF. In nucleotides, the CDR3 is TGTGCCAGCAGCTTTAGGGCAGGGTGGGACACTGAAGCTTTCTTT.

This clone occurred a few times. The CDR3 ends on some other residue instead of the conserved phenylalanine or tryptophan, so this is likely a read error. This chain joins TRBV28 and TRBJ2-7; 8 nucleotides agree with TRBD2. Germline CDR1 and CDR2: MDHEN and SYDVKM. CDR3 length equals 14 residues. V was pared by 1 base and J by 6 bases, with 5 bases of the junction left unmatched. CDR3 bases: TGTGCCAGCAGTTTATACGGGAGGGACCGCGAGCAGTACTCC. Its translation: CASSLYGRDREQYS.

The rearrangement joins TRBV11-1 to TRBJ1-1, with D hard to call. Per the germline V gene, CDR1 is SGHAT and CDR2 is FQDESV (reference sequence). Between the trimmed V and J ends, which lost 2 bases and 1 base, there was a span of 8 bases. The CDR3 is 14 amino acids. The chain's CDR3 is CASSLRSGNTEAFF. The DNA of the CDR3 is TGTGCCAGCAGCTTAAGATCAGGGAACACTGAAGCTTTCTTT.

This CDR3 reads CASSPMTGANTGELFF. The CDR3 region has the DNA TGTGCCAGCAGCCCAATGACAGGGGCGAACACCGGGGAGCTGTTTTTT. J is TRBJ2-2 and V is TRBV5-4; 8 nucleotides agree with TRBD1. The CDR3 has 16 amino acids. The germline gives CDR1 SGHNT, CDR2 YYREEE (reference sequence). Trimming removed 4 bases from V and 0 bases from J; junction bases left unmatched: 5.